These T cell receptor beta chains were read from a single sample in a study of cytomegalovirus exposure and HLA in healthy donors. Profiling relied on immunoSEQ multiplex PCR, and the TCRdb table lists in-frame clones only, not all of them. The sample holds 50,000 to 65,000 clones, over 90% seen once. The sequenced sample was PBMCs. These receptors were collected from a woman between 18 and 29 years old in good health and CMV-seropositive. The CDR3 runs from the conserved cysteine through the conserved F or W. The D gene is left open where the match is weak. Rows give clone size only sometimes, using once, few, many, or a class for an expanded clone.

>TRBJ2-3|TRBV29-1|TRBD2|-
CSARAGDATDTQYF
TGCAGCGCCCGAGCGGGAGATGCCACAGATACGCAGTATTTT
>TRBJ2-1|TRBV29-1|TRBD2|-
CSVIAGGLRPSYNEQFF
TGCAGCGTGATAGCGGGAGGTCTCCGACCTTCCTACAATGAGCAGTTCTTC
>TRBJ2-3|TRBV7-3|TRBD2|-
CASSPLAGGSDTQYF
TGTGCCAGCAGCCCGTTAGCGGGGGGATCAGATACGCAGTATTTT
>TRBJ2-3|TRBV7-7|TRBD2|once
CASSAAGTSGGNTQYF
TGTGCCAGCAGCGCCGCCGGGACTAGCGGGGGTAATACGCAGTATTTT
>TRBJ1-6|TRBV12-5|TRBD1|-
CASGLGDRPFSPLHF
TGTGCTAGTGGTTTGGGGGACAGACCCTTCTCCCCCCTCCACTTT
>TRBJ1-2|TRBV14|TRBD1|-
CASSRWTGYGYTF
TGTGCCAGCAGCCGCTGGACAGGGTACGGCTACACCTTC
>TRBJ2-7|TRBV28|-|-
CASSSDSYEQYF
TGTGCCAGCAGTTCAGATTCCTACGAGCAGTACTTC
>TRBJ2-7|TRBV27|TRBD2|-
CASSLVSGDYEQYF
TGTGCCAGCAGTTTGGTCAGCGGGGACTACGAGCAGTACTTC
>TRBJ2-7|TRBV4-2|TRBD1|-
CASSHVGQGAHEQYF
TGTGCCAGCAGCCATGTGGGACAGGGGGCCCACGAGCAGTACTTC
>TRBJ1-2|TRBV11-2|-|-
CASSKPYRTGHGYTF
TGTGCCAGCAGCAAACCTTACCGTACAGGCCATGGCTACACCTTC
>TRBJ2-1|TRBV5-4|TRBD2|-
CASSSAGLGDEQFF
TGTGCCAGCAGCTCGGCGGGACTAGGGGATGAGCAGTTCTTC
>TRBJ1-5|TRBV19|-|-
CASSLKQGDQPQHF
TGTGCCAGTAGTCTCAAACAGGGAGATCAGCCCCAGCATTTT
>TRBJ2-7|TRBV29-1|-|-
CSVRGRSYEQYF
TGCAGCGTTAGGGGCCGCTCCTACGAGCAGTACTTC
>TRBJ1-1|TRBV29-1|TRBD1|-
CSVDRGRTEAFF
TGCAGCGTTGACAGGGGGAGGACTGAAGCTTTCTTT
>TRBJ2-3|TRBV9|TRBD2|-
CASSVRRGGLDTQYF
TGTGCCAGCAGCGTGAGGCGGGGGGGGCTAGATACGCAGTATTTT
>TRBJ2-7|TRBV15|TRBD2|-
CATRPTSGGLYEQYF
TGTGCCACCAGGCCCACTAGCGGGGGGCTATACGAGCAGTACTTC
>TRBJ1-4|TRBV6-5|-|-
CASSYLRVPNEKLFF
TGTGCCAGCAGTTACCTCAGGGTCCCTAATGAAAAACTGTTTTTT
>TRBJ2-1|TRBV25-1|TRBD2|-
CASSATSGGPSYNEQFF
TGTGCCAGCAGTGCGACTAGCGGGGGGCCCTCCTACAATGAGCAGTTCTTC
>TRBJ1-1|TRBV6-1|-|-
CASSSIAYNTEAFF
TGTGCCAGCAGTAGTATTGCCTATAACACTGAAGCTTTCTTT
>TRBJ2-7|TRBV4-3|-|-
CASSPGGGTSSYEQYF
TGCGCCAGCAGCCCCGGAGGCGGGACCAGCTCCTACGAGCAGTACTTC
>TRBJ2-5|TRBV9|TRBD2|-
CASSVGERGGETQYF
TGTGCCAGCAGCGTAGGGGAGCGGGGGGGCGAGACCCAGTACTTC
>TRBJ2-5|TRBV30|-|-
CAWSPIAHRLLYF
TGTGCCTGGAGTCCTATCGCCCACAGGTTGCTGTACTTC
>TRBJ2-7|TRBV28|TRBD1|-
CASSSEDRGRRSGQYF
TGTGCCAGCAGTTCGGAAGACAGGGGGCGTCGATCAGGGCAGTACTTC
>TRBJ2-3|TRBV2|TRBD2|once
CASSEVLGLAGGVDTQYF
TGTGCCAGCAGTGAAGTCCTGGGACTAGCGGGGGGTGTAGATACGCAGTATTTT
>TRBJ2-5|TRBV9|TRBD1|few
CASSDPTGEETQYF
TGTGCCAGCAGTGACCCGACAGGGGAAGAGACCCAGTACTTC
>TRBJ1-6|TRBV6-1|TRBD1|-
CASTPGTGETPLHF
TGTGCCAGCACCCCCGGGACAGGGGAAACTCCCCTCCACTTT
>TRBJ2-1|TRBV27|TRBD1|-
CASSLRVGGSVSYNEQFF
TGTGCCAGCAGTTTAAGGGTAGGGGGCTCGGTATCCTACAATGAGCAGTTCTTC
>TRBJ2-5|TRBV7-9|-|-
CASSLVTDQETQYF
TGTGCCAGCAGCTTAGTGACAGATCAAGAGACCCAGTACTTC
>TRBJ1-2|TRBV12-2|-|-
CASRLVVSGRPNYGYTF
TGTGCAAGTCGCTTAGTTGTGAGTGGCAGGCCGAACTATGGCTACACCTTC
>TRBJ2-5|TRBV15|-|-
CATSRDRDQETQYF
TGTGCCACCAGCAGAGATCGGGACCAAGAGACCCAGTACTTC
>TRBJ2-1|TRBV19|TRBD1|-
CASSIERTGSYNEQFF
TGTGCCAGTAGTATAGAGCGGACAGGGAGCTACAATGAGCAGTTCTTC
>TRBJ2-1|TRBV4-2|-|-
CASSHLAGEQFF
TGTGCCAGCAGCCACCTTGCCGGTGAGCAGTTCTTC
>TRBJ1-1|TRBV5-5|TRBD1|-
CASSADRGGTEAFF
TGTGCCAGCAGCGCGGACAGGGGAGGGACTGAAGCTTTCTTT
>TRBJ2-4|TRBV6-4|-|-
CASYNYRRAKNIQYF
TGTGCCAGCTATAACTATAGAAGAGCCAAAAACATTCAGTACTTC
>TRBJ1-5|TRBV6-6|-|-
CASRPAPGVNQPQHF
TGTGCCAGCAGGCCCGCGCCGGGGGTTAATCAGCCCCAGCATTTT
>TRBJ1-1|TRBV6-1|TRBD1|once
CASSATGWDTEAFF
TGTGCCAGCAGCGCGACAGGGTGGGACACTGAAGCTTTCTTT
>TRBJ1-1|TRBV4-2|TRBD1|-
CASSQVPGQGAMGTEAFF
TGTGCCAGCAGCCAAGTCCCGGGACAGGGGGCGATGGGGACTGAAGCTTTCTTT